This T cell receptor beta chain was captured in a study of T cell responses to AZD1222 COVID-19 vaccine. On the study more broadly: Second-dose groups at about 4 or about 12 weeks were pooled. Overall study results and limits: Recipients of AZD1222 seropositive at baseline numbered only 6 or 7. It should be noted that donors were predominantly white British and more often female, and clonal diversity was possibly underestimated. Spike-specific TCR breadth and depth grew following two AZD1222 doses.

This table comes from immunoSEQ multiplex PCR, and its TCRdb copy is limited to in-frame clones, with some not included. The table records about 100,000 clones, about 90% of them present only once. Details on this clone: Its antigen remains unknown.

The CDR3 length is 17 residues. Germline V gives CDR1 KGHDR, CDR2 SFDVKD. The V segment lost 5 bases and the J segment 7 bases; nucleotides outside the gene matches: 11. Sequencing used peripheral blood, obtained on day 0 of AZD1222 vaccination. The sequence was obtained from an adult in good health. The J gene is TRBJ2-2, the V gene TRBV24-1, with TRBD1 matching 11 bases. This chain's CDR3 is CATSARPGQGVSGELFF. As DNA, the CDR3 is TGTGCCACCAGTGCCCGCCCGGGACAGGGGGTCAGCGGGGAGCTGTTTTTT.